A single T cell receptor beta chain is shown here with its context. The method was immunoSEQ multiplex PCR; TCRdb's version includes in-frame clones alone and lacks a portion of them. The data contain over 200,000 clones, around 84% of them singletons. This sample is part of a study of blood T cell repertoires in COVID-19. The overall study: The analysed material was cDNA or gDNA that came from T cells, B-cell-depleted T cells, or PBMCs.

The V gene lost 0 bases and the J gene lost 4 bases, with 12 bases spanning the gap. The germline gives CDR1 MNHEY, CDR2 SVGAGI. This CDR3 comprises 16 residues. The gene calls are TRBV6-5 and TRBJ2-2; possibly TRBD2 for D (7 bases). Specimen: peripheral blood. The sequence was obtained from a man older than 75 with acute or convalescent COVID-19. The CDR3 is CASSYSTGRGTGELFF. The CDR3 DNA is TGTGCCAGCAGTTACTCAACAGGGAGGGGCACCGGGGAGCTGTTTTTT.